This T cell receptor beta chain was identified in a study of blood T cell repertoires in COVID-19. Study summary: The origin of the acute and convalescent COVID-19 samples was the United States, Italy and Spain. In each case, the material was cDNA or gDNA derived from T cells, B-cell-depleted T cells, or PBMCs.

Trimming cost V 4 bases and J 8 bases, with 8 bases left between them. The CDR3 totals 11 residues. CDR1 and CDR2 from the germline V gene are LGHDT and YNNKEL (reference sequence). Study processing details: Scientists estimated how many nucleated cells there were by amplifying reference gene primers. Repertoires were generated with immunoSEQ multiplex PCR, while TCRdb's copy carries only in-frame clones and drops some. Clone size and the V and J calls come from that table; the DNA yielded D and trimming. The sample comprises roughly 180,000 clones, more than 80% of which are singletons, and 6.5% to 10% rests with the top ten.

This chain uses TRBV3-1 (or the pseudogene TRBV3-2) with TRBJ1-1; D remains ambiguous. Material: peripheral blood. This receptor was identified in a woman aged 55-70 years with acute or convalescent COVID-19. The CDR3 coding sequence is TGTGCCAGCAGCCTCTTGACAGAAGCTTTCTTT. Translation: CASSLLTEAFF.